This T cell receptor beta chain was sequenced during a study of human T cells and chemical hapten exposure. Study summary: Skin of the upper inner arm, approximately 2 cm by approximately 2 cm, received 2% DPC for sensitization.

MiXCR, applied by TCRdb to the RACE reads, yields one record per CDR3 protein. The table records more than 250,000 distinct CDR3 sequences, approximately 8.4% of them present only once. Germline lookup yields CDR1 SGHAT and CDR2 FQDESV (reference sequence). V was clipped by 2 bases and J by 0 bases, with 32 bases between them. The CDR3 runs to 23 residues. Described time point: pre-sensitization, week 0. The treatment is: therapeutic diphenylcyclopropenone sensitization with weekly scalp DPC. In every case, blood was obtained before the patch test was applied. The material was whole blood, obtained in connection with sensitization to the hapten diphenylcyclopropenone (DPC). V usage is TRBV11-1 and J usage is TRBJ2-1; a possible D gene is TRBD2 (5 bases). This TCR came from a woman aged 40 to 55 with alopecia areata. Some clones in this sample may be carry-over from other donors' samples. The CDR3 loop is CASSLPRDTTSQPATSSYNEQFF. In nucleotides, the CDR3 is TGTGCCAGCAGCTTACCCCGGGATACCACCAGCCAACCGGCCACTAGCTCCTACAATGAGCAGTTCTTC.